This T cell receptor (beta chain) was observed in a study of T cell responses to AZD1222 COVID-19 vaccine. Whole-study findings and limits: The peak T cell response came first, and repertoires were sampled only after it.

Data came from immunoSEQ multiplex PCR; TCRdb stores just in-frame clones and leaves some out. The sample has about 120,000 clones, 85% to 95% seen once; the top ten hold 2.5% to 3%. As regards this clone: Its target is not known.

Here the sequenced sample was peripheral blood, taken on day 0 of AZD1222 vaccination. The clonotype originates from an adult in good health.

The CDR3: CASRSGQGTGGEQYF. The CDR3 DNA reads as TGTGCCAGTAGATCAGGTCAAGGGACAGGGGGAGAGCAGTACTTC. This sequence joins TRBV19 and TRBJ2-7; 11 bases are a match to TRBD1. V lost 6 bases and J lost 7; bases outside the gene matches: 11. The CDR3 is made up of 15 amino acids. Germline V gene data show CDR1 as LNHDA and CDR2 as SQIVND (reference sequence). The complete variable domain, with remaining parts taken from reference TRBV19 and TRBJ2-7, reads DGGITQSPKYLFRKEGQNVTLSCEQNLNHDAMYWYRQDPGQGLRLIYYSQIVNDFQKGDIAEGYSVSREKKESFPLTVTSAQKNPTAFYLCASRSGQGTGGEQYFGPGTRLTVT.